The rows below give T cell receptor beta chains drawn from one sample of a study of OX40 agonist ivuxolimab in advanced cancers. Assay: immunoSEQ multiplex PCR; the TCRdb copy retains only in-frame clones and omits some. The sample shows about 44,000 clones, around 90% of them seen only once. Material: CD4+ or CD8+ T cells sorted from blood, obtained in a trial of the OX40 agonist ivuxolimab. These receptors came from an adult with an advanced solid tumor such as melanoma, head and neck, liver or kidney cancer. Both conserved end residues are part of each CDR3. The order of the fields is D gene, clone size, J gene, V gene, CDR3 protein, CDR3 DNA. D genes are given only for firm matches. Rows may omit the clone size; those that give it use once, few, many or a size class.

-	once	TRBJ1-2	TRBV5-1	CASSPETGLDGYTF	TGCGCCAGCAGCCCGGAAACAGGGTTGGATGGCTACACCTTC
-	-	TRBJ2-2	TRBV29-1	CSVVEGGNTGELFF	TGCAGCGTTGTGGAGGGCGGGAACACCGGGGAGCTGTTTTTT
-	-	TRBJ1-6	TRBV7-9	CASSLDGNYNSPLHF	TGTGCCAGCAGCTTAGATGGAAACTATAATTCACCCCTCCACTTT
TRBD2	-	TRBJ2-1	TRBV30	CACLAGGRNEQFF	TGTGCCTGCCTAGCGGGGGGGCGGAATGAGCAGTTCTTC
-	-	TRBJ1-1	TRBV6-5	CASSYGRTPSEAFF	TGTGCCAGCAGTTACGGGCGGACCCCCTCTGAAGCTTTCTTT
TRBD1	-	TRBJ2-7	TRBV5-4	CASSLGQGETYEQYF	TGTGCCAGCAGCTTGGGACAGGGAGAAACCTACGAGCAGTACTTC
-	-	TRBJ2-1	TRBV2	CASSGKNEQFF	TGTGCCAGCAGTGGAAAGAATGAGCAGTTCTTC
-	-	TRBJ1-2	TRBV6-6	CASITSGEGGHGYTF	TGTGCCAGCATCACCTCGGGGGAGGGCGGCCATGGCTACACCTTC
-	-	TRBJ2-7	TRBV6-1	CASRETGLTYEQYF	TGTGCCAGCAGAGAAACCGGGTTAACCTACGAGCAGTACTTC
-	few	TRBJ2-7	TRBV19	CASSIGGWGPYEQYF	TGTGCCAGTAGTATTGGCGGGTGGGGGCCCTACGAGCAGTACTTC
-	-	TRBJ1-4	TRBV7-2	CASSLGGRVEKLFF	TGTGCCAGCAGCTTAGGAGGGCGTGTTGAAAAACTGTTTTTT
-	once	TRBJ2-6	TRBV10-3	CAIFPDFSSGANVLTF	TGTGCCATCTTCCCGGATTTCAGCTCTGGGGCCAACGTCCTGACTTTC
-	-	TRBJ1-4	TRBV30	CAWSVLSINEKLFF	TGTGCCTGGAGTGTACTTTCTATCAATGAAAAACTGTTTTTT
TRBD2	-	TRBJ2-3	TRBV18	CASSRSAGGLTDTQYF	TGTGCCAGCTCACGCTCAGCGGGGGGACTCACAGATACGCAGTATTTT
-	-	TRBJ2-7	TRBV7-6	CASSYPQVGGPREQYF	TGTGCCAGCAGCTACCCCCAGGTCGGGGGCCCGAGGGAGCAGTACTTC
-	-	TRBJ2-2	TRBV5-1	CASSAETVSNTGELFF	TGCGCCAGCAGTGCCGAAACAGTTTCGAACACCGGGGAGCTGTTTTTT
-	-	TRBJ1-2	TRBV2	CASSEKYYGYTF	TGTGCCAGCAGTGAAAAGTACTATGGCTACACCTTC
-	-	TRBJ2-7	TRBV28	CASAIPAYEQYF	TGTGCCAGCGCGATCCCTGCCTACGAGCAGTACTTC